The text below deals with one T cell receptor beta chain. Looked up from germline, CDR1 is SEHNR and CDR2 is FQNEAQ (reference sequence). This CDR3 contains 13 residues. V lost 0 bases to trimming and J lost 7 bases, with 9 bases between them. In the study's own analysis: Estimates of nucleated cell counts were drawn from the amplification of reference gene primers. Clones were read by immunoSEQ multiplex PCR, and TCRdb kept only the in-frame ones, dropping some. V and J calls and clone size are those listed in that table; D and trimming were worked out from the DNA. The sample records more than 250,000 clones, roughly 91% being singletons. The data are from a study of blood T cell repertoires in COVID-19. Study details: Samples taken during acute and convalescent COVID-19 were collected in the United States, Italy and Spain. The analysed material was cDNA or gDNA that came from T cells, B-cell-depleted T cells, or PBMCs.

This receptor was obtained from a middle-aged man with active or convalescent COVID-19. The sample consisted of peripheral blood. V is TRBV7-9 and J is TRBJ1-1, with D uncertain. The CDR3 protein is CASSLAHSHEAFF. The CDR3 DNA reads as TGTGCCAGCAGCTTAGCGCACAGTCATGAAGCTTTCTTT.